There are a few counts of the clone carrying this T cell receptor beta chain. Its antigen is not known. Method: immunoSEQ multiplex PCR; TCRdb's copy keeps in-frame clones and lacks some. The sample has 25,000 to 30,000 clones, 65% to 80% seen once; the top ten hold about 9%. This specimen comes from a study of vaccination effects on CD4 cells after COVID-19. In the study overall: Samples that were drawn after vaccination came a median of 72 days after the second dose.

CD4+ T cells specific for antigen were expanded with viral peptide pools by the ViraFEST assay before sequencing. Subsequent to a culture period of about nine days, CD4+ T cells were isolated. Of the BNT162b2 and mRNA-1273 vaccines, participants received two doses of one or the other. Half-medium replacement with IL-2 medium occurred on days 3 and 7. CDR1 and CDR2 from the germline V gene are WSHSY and SAAADI. V was shortened by 4 bases and J by 3 bases, with 4 bases between the two germline ends. This CDR3 is built from 11 residues. The J gene is TRBJ2-7, the V gene TRBV10-2; unclear D gene. The clonotype originates from a human donor who received a COVID-19 vaccine. This specimen consisted of CD4+ T cells from PBMCs cultured with HCoV-NL63 spike peptides, obtained after COVID-19 vaccination. The CDR3 DNA reads TGCGCCAGCAGTGGTGGCTACGAGCAGTACTTC. It specifies CASSGGYEQYF.